A selection of T cell receptor beta chains follows, all from one sample in a study of shared clonotypes between healthy human individuals. Method: immunoSEQ multiplex PCR; TCRdb's copy keeps in-frame clones and lacks some. The data contain about 2 million clones, 85% to 95% of them singletons. Sequencing was performed on naive CD8+ T cells sorted from blood. These TCRs come from a man between 18 and 35 years old in good health. The CDR3 runs from the conserved cysteine through the conserved F or W. The D gene is left open where the match is weak. Only part of the rows carry a size: once, few, many, or a class if the clone is expanded.

cdr3_length	v_call	j_call	clone_size	d_call	cdr3_aa	cdr3_nt
13	TRBV9	TRBJ2-1	NA	NA	CASSPWDSDEQFF	TGTGCCAGCAGCCCATGGGACTCCGATGAGCAGTTCTTC
15	TRBV6-5	TRBJ2-2	NA	NA	CASSYAISGAGELFF	TGTGCCAGCAGTTACGCTATATCGGGCGCCGGGGAGCTGTTTTTT
13	TRBV5-6	TRBJ2-7	NA	NA	CASRGGSSYEQYF	TGTGCCAGCAGAGGCGGTTCCTCCTACGAGCAGTACTTC
14	TRBV14	TRBJ2-1	NA	NA	CASSHHGAYNEQFF	TGTGCCAGCAGCCACCACGGGGCTTACAATGAGCAGTTCTTC
14	TRBV7-9	TRBJ1-2	NA	NA	CASSVPGVGYGYTF	TGTGCCAGCAGCGTTCCGGGGGTTGGGTATGGCTACACCTTC
15	TRBV5-5	TRBJ2-5	NA	NA	CASSLIFGAPETQYF	TGTGCCAGCAGCTTAATTTTCGGGGCTCCAGAGACCCAGTACTTC
14	TRBV27	TRBJ1-3	NA	TRBD1	CASSPGTAQNTIYF	TGTGCCAGCAGTCCTGGGACAGCCCAAAACACCATATATTTT
16	TRBV4-1	TRBJ2-7	NA	TRBD1	CASSPQPGTGWNEQYF	TGCGCCAGCAGCCCCCAGCCCGGGACAGGGTGGAACGAGCAGTACTTC
15	TRBV4-1	TRBJ1-1	NA	NA	CASSRGTEGNTEAFF	TGCGCCAGCAGCCGAGGGACGGAGGGGAACACTGAAGCTTTCTTT
12	TRBV7-9	TRBJ1-1	few	NA	CASSLENTEAFF	TGTGCCAGCAGCTTGGAGAACACTGAAGCTTTCTTT
11	TRBV5-5	TRBJ1-1	NA	NA	CASNLGAEAFF	TGTGCCAGCAACCTTGGGGCTGAAGCTTTCTTT
13	TRBV7-8	TRBJ2-1	NA	NA	CASSFGLAYEQFF	TGTGCCAGCAGCTTTGGGCTAGCCTATGAGCAGTTCTTC
14	TRBV7-9	TRBJ2-1	NA	NA	CASSFLLTNNEQFF	TGTGCCAGCAGCTTCCTCTTGACTAACAATGAGCAGTTCTTC
12	TRBV18	TRBJ2-7	NA	NA	CASSWPDNEQYF	TGTGCCAGCTCATGGCCTGATAACGAGCAGTACTTC
16	TRBV9	TRBJ2-3	NA	NA	CASSVNRERRTDTQYF	TGTGCCAGCAGCGTAAATCGGGAGAGAAGGACAGATACGCAGTATTTT
16	TRBV9	TRBJ2-3	NA	TRBD2	CASSLQAGGGADTQYF	TGTGCCAGCAGCCTCCAAGCGGGGGGAGGAGCAGATACGCAGTATTTT
11	TRBV29-1	TRBJ2-1	NA	NA	CSVETGSEQFF	TGCAGCGTTGAAACAGGTAGTGAGCAGTTCTTC
16	TRBV6-5	TRBJ2-2	once	TRBD1	CASSYVGGEGTGELFF	TGTGCCAGCAGTTACGTAGGGGGCGAAGGCACCGGGGAGCTGTTTTTT
18	TRBV10-2	TRBJ2-1	NA	TRBD2	CASALTSGDLSSYNEQFF	TGCGCCAGTGCGCTGACTAGCGGGGACCTGAGCTCCTACAATGAGCAGTTCTTC
13	TRBV5-6	TRBJ2-7	NA	TRBD2	CASSSSGRDEQYF	TGTGCCAGCAGCTCTAGCGGGCGGGACGAGCAGTACTTC
15	TRBV5-4	TRBJ1-2	NA	TRBD1	CASSYGTGLPYGYTF	TGTGCCAGCAGCTATGGGACAGGCTTGCCCTATGGCTACACCTTC
16	TRBV28	TRBJ1-1	NA	NA	CASSLDTGVTRTEAFF	TGTGCCAGCAGTTTAGACACGGGGGTTACCCGAACTGAAGCTTTCTTT
15	TRBV27	TRBJ2-7	NA	TRBD1	CASSFGQGAGYEQYF	TGTGCCAGCAGTTTCGGGCAGGGGGCCGGGTACGAGCAGTACTTC
16	TRBV11-2	TRBJ1-2	NA	TRBD1	CASSLTGVQGSYGYTF	TGTGCCAGCAGCTTGACGGGCGTACAGGGGTCCTATGGCTACACCTTC
13	TRBV7-9	TRBJ1-6	few	NA	CASSLGEEAPLHF	TGTGCCAGCAGCTTAGGGGAGGAGGCACCCCTCCACTTT
14	TRBV5-6	TRBJ2-7	NA	TRBD1	CASSFGTGPAEQYF	TGTGCCAGCAGCTTCGGGACAGGGCCGGCCGAGCAGTACTTC
14	TRBV19	TRBJ1-5	NA	NA	CASSWGEGDQPQHF	TGTGCCAGTAGTTGGGGGGAGGGAGATCAGCCCCAGCATTTT
13	TRBV5-6	TRBJ2-1	NA	NA	CAAEASSYNEQFF	TGTGCCGCGGAGGCGAGCTCCTACAATGAGCAGTTCTTC